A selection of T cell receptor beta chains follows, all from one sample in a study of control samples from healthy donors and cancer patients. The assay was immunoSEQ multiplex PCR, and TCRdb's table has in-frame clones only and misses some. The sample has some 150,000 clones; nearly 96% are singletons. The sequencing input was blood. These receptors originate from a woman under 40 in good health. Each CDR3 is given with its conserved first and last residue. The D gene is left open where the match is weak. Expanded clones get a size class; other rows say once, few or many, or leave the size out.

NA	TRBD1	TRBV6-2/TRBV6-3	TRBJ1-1	CASSYQGQYTEAFF	TGTGCCAGCAGTTACCAGGGACAGTACACTGAAGCTTTCTTT
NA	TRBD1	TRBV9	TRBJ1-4	CASSVDGTGYGKLFF	TGTGCCAGCAGCGTAGACGGGACAGGGTATGGAAAACTGTTTTTT
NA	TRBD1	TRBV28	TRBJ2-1	CASSHPGQGYNEQFF	TGTGCCAGCAGTCACCCGGGACAGGGTTACAATGAGCAGTTCTTC
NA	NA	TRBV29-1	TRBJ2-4	CSVEEYGTLGNIQYF	TGCAGCGTTGAAGAGTATGGGACCCTCGGGAACATTCAGTACTTC
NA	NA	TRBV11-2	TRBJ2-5	CASSTEGLRQETQYF	TGTGCCAGCAGCACCGAAGGTCTCCGGCAAGAGACCCAGTACTTC
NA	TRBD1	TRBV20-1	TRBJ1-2	CSASERQGVEYDYGYTF	TGCAGTGCTAGTGAAAGACAGGGGGTTGAATATGACTATGGCTACACCTTC
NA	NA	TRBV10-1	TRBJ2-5	CASRMTAVLQETQYF	TGCGCCAGCAGGATGACGGCAGTCTTACAAGAGACCCAGTACTTC
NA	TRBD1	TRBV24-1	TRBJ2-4	CATSEGKTGGGIQYF	TGTGCCACCAGTGAGGGGAAAACAGGGGGCGGCATTCAGTACTTC
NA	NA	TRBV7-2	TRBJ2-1	CASTPWRQHNEQFF	TGTGCCAGCACCCCCTGGAGACAGCACAATGAGCAGTTCTTC
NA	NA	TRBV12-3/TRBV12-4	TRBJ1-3	CASKSSTGNTIYF	TGTGCCAGCAAGAGTAGTACTGGAAACACCATATATTTT
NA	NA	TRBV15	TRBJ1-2	CATSRDRKQDYGYTF	TGTGCCACCAGCAGAGATCGAAAACAGGACTATGGCTACACCTTC
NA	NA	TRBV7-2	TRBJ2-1	CASSSLFGAGSEDEQFF	TGTGCCAGCAGCTCCCTCTTCGGGGCAGGGTCCGAGGATGAGCAGTTCTTC
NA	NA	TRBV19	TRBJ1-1	CASSMSGGRAEAFF	TGTGCCAGTAGTATGTCGGGGGGCCGAGCAGAAGCTTTCTTT
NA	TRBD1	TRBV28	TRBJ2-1	CASSSPGTGSDEQFF	TGTGCCAGCAGTTCGCCTGGGACAGGGAGCGATGAGCAGTTCTTC
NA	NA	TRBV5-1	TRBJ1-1	CASKAVGAQNTEAFF	TGCGCCAGCAAAGCTGTCGGGGCGCAGAACACTGAAGCTTTCTTT
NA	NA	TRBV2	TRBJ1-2	CASSEGHVENYGYTF	TGTGCCAGCAGTGAGGGACACGTCGAAAACTATGGCTACACCTTC
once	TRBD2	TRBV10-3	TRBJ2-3	CAIGERGLTDTQYF	TGTGCCATCGGAGAGCGGGGGCTGACAGATACGCAGTATTTT
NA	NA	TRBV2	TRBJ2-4	CASSDLREGIQYF	TGTGCCAGCAGTGACCTGCGGGAAGGCATTCAGTACTTC
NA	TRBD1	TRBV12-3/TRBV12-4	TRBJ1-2	CASSLPGQGDTF	TGTGCCAGCAGTTTACCCGGACAGGGGGACACCTTC
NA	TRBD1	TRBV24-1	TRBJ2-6	CATSGQGAFGANVLTF	TGTGCCACCAGTGGACAGGGGGCGTTTGGGGCCAACGTCCTGACTTTC
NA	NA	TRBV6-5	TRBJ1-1	CATSGHPNTEAFF	TGTGCCACGTCCGGACACCCGAACACTGAAGCTTTCTTT
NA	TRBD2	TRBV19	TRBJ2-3	CASSIDRSGGFTDTQYF	TGTGCCAGTAGTATCGACCGGAGCGGGGGGTTCACAGATACGCAGTATTTT
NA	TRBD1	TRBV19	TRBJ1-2	CASSIGQGDENGYTF	TGTGCCAGTAGTATCGGACAGGGTGACGAGAATGGCTACACCTTC
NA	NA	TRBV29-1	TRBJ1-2	CSALVNIYGYTF	TGCAGCGCCCTTGTAAATATTTATGGCTACACCTTC
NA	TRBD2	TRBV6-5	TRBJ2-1	CASSSTGRGEQFF	TGTGCCAGCAGTTCCACGGGGCGGGGGGAGCAGTTCTTC
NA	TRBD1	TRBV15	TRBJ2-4	CATSYKTGKKNIQYF	TGTGCCACCAGCTACAAGACAGGGAAGAAAAACATTCAGTACTTC
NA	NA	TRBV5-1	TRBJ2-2	CASRWTGTSNTGELFF	TGCGCCAGCAGATGGACGGGAACCTCGAACACCGGGGAGCTGTTTTTT
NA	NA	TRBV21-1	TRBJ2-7	CASSKATGNEQYF	TGTGCCAGCAGCAAAGCGACAGGGAACGAGCAGTACTTC
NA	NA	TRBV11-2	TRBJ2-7	CASSLGQGIGYEQYF	TGTGCCAGCAGCTTAGGGCAGGGGATTGGCTACGAGCAGTACTTC
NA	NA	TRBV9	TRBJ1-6	CASTKTSSSYNSPLHF	TGTGCCAGCACCAAGACATCCAGCTCCTATAATTCACCCCTCCACTTT